Described below is a single T cell receptor (beta chain) sequence and its context. Its specificity is not known. The TCRbeta library incorporated unique molecular identifiers. Via MiXCR, TCRdb re-called the PCR reads, giving one row per CDR3 protein. The top ten hold 95% to 98% of the sample, which has over 45,000 distinct CDR3 sequences, around 40% seen once. This sample was taken from a study of T-cell reconstitution after alpha-beta-depleted transplantation in children. Trimming cost V 1 base and J 3 bases, with 13 bases left between them. The V gene's germline CDR1 is SGDLS and CDR2 YYNGEE. CDR3 length: 16 residues. Study findings and constraints: Several hundred expanded graft clones reportedly supplied alpha-beta T cells about two months after transplant. Surviving recipient T cells and thymic progenitors produced the high day-60 TCRbeta diversity seen in some patients.

This TCR derives from a male patient between 5 and 17 years old who had a stem cell transplant for acute lymphoblastic leukemia, so the T cells may come from the graft donor. The chain uses TRBV9 and TRBJ1-4; no reliable D call. Sequences were derived from PBMCs, mostly from graft donor cells, sampled 360 days after TCRalphabeta/CD19-depleted stem cell transplant. CDR3 sequence reads: CASSVQGRTPNEKLFF. CDR3 sequence (DNA): TGTGCCAGCAGCGTACAAGGGAGAACGCCTAATGAAAAACTGTTTTTT.